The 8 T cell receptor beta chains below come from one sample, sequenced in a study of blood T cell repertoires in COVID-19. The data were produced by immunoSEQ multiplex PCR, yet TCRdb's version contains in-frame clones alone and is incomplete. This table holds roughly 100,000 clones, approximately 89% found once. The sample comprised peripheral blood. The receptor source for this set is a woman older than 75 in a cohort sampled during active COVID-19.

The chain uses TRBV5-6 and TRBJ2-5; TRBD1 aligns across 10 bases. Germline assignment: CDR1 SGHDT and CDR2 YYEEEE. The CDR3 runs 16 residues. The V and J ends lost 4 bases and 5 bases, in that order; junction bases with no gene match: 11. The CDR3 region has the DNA TGTGCCAGCAGCCCGGACAGGGGGGCCTGGCGGGAGACCCAGTACTTC. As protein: CASSPDRGAWRETQYF.

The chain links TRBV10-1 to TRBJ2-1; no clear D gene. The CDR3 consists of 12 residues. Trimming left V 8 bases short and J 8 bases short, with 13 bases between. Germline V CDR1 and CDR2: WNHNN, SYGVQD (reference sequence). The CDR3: CASGFRRDEQFF. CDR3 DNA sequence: TGCGCCAGCGGATTCAGACGGGATGAGCAGTTCTTC.

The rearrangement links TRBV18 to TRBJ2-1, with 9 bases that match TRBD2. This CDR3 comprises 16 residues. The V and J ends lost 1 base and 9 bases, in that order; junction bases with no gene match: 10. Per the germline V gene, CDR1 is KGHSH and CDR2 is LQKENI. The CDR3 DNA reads TGTGCCAGCTCACCACGCGGGAGGGTACCTATCGGTGAGCAGTTCTTC. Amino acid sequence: CASSPRGRVPIGEQFF.

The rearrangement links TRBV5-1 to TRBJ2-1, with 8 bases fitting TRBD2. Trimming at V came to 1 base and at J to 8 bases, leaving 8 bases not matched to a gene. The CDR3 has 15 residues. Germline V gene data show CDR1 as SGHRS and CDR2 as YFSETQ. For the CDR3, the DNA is TGCGCCAGCAGCTTGCTGGGAACGGGAGGGTATGAGCAGTTCTTC. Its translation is CASSLLGTGGYEQFF.

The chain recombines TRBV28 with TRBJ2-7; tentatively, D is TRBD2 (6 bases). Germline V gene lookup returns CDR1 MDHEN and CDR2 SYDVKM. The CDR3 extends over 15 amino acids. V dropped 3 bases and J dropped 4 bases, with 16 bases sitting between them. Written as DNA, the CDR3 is TGTGCCAGCAGTTTGATGGGGGGAACTGGGTACGAGCAGTACTTC. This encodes CASSLMGGTGYEQYF.

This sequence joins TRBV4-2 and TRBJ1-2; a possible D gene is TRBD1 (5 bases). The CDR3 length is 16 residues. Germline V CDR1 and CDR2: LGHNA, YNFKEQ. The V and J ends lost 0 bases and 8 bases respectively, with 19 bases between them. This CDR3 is CASSQEHVRDVGGYTF. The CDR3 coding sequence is TGTGCCAGCAGCCAAGAGCATGTGCGGGACGTGGGAGGCTACACCTTC.

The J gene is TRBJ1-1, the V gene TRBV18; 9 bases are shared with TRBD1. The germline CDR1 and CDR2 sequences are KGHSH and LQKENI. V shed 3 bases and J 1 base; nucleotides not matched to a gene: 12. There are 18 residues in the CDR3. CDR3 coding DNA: TGTGCCAGCTCACCCGAGCTGACAGGGGGGAATGGGAACACTGAAGCTTTCTTT. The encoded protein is CASSPELTGGNGNTEAFF.

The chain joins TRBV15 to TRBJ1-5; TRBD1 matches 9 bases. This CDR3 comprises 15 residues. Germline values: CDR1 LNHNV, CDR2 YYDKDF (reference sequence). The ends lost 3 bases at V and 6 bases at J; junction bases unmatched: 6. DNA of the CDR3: TGTGCCACCAGCAGGGCAGGGACAGGGCGTCAGCCCCAGCATTTT. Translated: CATSRAGTGRQPQHF.